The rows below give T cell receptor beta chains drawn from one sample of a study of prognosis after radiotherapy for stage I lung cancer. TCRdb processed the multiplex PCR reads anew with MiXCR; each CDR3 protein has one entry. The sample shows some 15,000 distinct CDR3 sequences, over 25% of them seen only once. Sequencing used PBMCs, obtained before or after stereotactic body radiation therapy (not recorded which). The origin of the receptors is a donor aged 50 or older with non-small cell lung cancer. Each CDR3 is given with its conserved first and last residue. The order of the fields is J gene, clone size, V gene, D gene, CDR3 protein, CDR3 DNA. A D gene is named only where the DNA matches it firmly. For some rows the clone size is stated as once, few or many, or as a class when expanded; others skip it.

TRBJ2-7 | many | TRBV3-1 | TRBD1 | CASSQPGTGDFYEQYF | TGTGCCAGCAGCCAACCCGGGACAGGAGATTTCTACGAGCAGTACTTC
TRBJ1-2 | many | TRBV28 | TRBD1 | CATGGAYGYTF | TGTGCCACAGGGGGGGCCTATGGCTACACCTTC
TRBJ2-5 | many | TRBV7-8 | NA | CASSVGSGFEETQYF | TGTGCCAGCAGCGTAGGGTCCGGATTTGAAGAGACCCAGTACTTC
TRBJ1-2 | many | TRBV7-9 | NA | CASSRREFSYTF | TGTGCCAGCAGCAGGAGGGAATTTAGCTACACCTTC
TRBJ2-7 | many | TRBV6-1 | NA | CASKAGYEQYF | TGTGCCAGCAAAGCAGGGTACGAGCAGTACTTC
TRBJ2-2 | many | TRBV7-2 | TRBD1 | CASSYGPTGTGNTGELFF | TGTGCCAGCAGCTACGGACCGACCGGGACAGGGAACACCGGGGAGCTGTTTTTT
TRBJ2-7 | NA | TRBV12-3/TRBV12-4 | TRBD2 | CASSPPKGLAGSYEQYF | TGTGCCAGCAGTCCCCCAAAGGGACTAGCGGGGAGCTACGAGCAGTACTTC
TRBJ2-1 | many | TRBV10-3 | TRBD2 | CAISGSGSSYNEQFF | TGTGCCATCAGCGGAAGCGGGAGCTCCTACAATGAGCAGTTCTTC
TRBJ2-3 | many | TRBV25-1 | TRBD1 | CASSEPRGSTDTQYF | TGTGCCAGCAGTGAACCCAGGGGGAGCACAGATACGCAGTATTTT
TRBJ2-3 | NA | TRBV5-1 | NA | CASGRYVSDTQYF | TGCGCCAGCGGCCGATATGTGTCAGATACGCAGTATTTT
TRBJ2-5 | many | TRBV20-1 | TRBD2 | CSASRTSGRALETQYF | TGCAGTGCTAGCCGGACTAGCGGGAGGGCCTTAGAGACCCAGTACTTC
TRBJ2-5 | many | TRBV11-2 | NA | CASSLNWGETQYF | TGTGCCAGCAGCTTAAACTGGGGGGAGACCCAGTACTTC
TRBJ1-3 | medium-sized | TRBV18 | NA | CASSLDRTYSGNTIYF | TGTGCCAGCTCACTTGACAGGACGTACTCTGGAAACACCATATATTTT
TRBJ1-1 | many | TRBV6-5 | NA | CASSYSVTEAFF | TGTGCCAGCAGTTACAGTGTCACTGAAGCTTTCTTT
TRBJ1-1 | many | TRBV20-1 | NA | CSVVKNTEAFF | TGCAGTGTGGTCAAAAACACTGAAGCTTTCTTT
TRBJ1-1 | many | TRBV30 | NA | CAWKGGNTEAFF | TGTGCCTGGAAGGGGGGAAACACTGAAGCTTTCTTT
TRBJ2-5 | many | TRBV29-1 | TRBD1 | CSVGGTGQETQYF | TGCAGCGTTGGTGGGACAGGGCAAGAGACCCAGTACTTC
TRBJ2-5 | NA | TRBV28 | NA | CASREGGGAQETQYF | TGTGCCAGCAGAGAGGGGGGTGGGGCGCAAGAGACCCAGTACTTC
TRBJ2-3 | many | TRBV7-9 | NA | CASSLSASPSTDTQYF | TGTGCCAGCAGCTTAAGCGCATCCCCTAGCACAGATACGCAGTATTTT
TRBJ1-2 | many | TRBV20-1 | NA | CSAPREGYGYTF | TGCAGTGCTCCCAGGGAGGGCTATGGCTACACCTTC
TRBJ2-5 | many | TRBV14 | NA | CASSRSGRAQETQYF | TGTGCCAGCAGCCGGTCTGGGCGGGCTCAAGAGACCCAGTACTTC
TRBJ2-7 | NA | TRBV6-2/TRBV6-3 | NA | CASSEGGIPSYDLYF | TGTGCCAGCAGTGAGGGTGGAATCCCCTCCTACGATCTGTACTTC
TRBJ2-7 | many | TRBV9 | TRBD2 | CASSPRLAGRYEQYF | TGTGCCAGCAGCCCGCGACTAGCGGGACGATACGAGCAGTACTTC
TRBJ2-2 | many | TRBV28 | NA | CASSFLGGKNTGELFF | TGTGCCAGCAGTTTTTTGGGTGGGAAGAACACCGGGGAGCTGTTTTTT
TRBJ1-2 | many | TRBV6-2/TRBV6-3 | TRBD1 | CASSLGGGYTF | TGTGCCAGCAGTTTAGGGGGCGGCTACACCTTC